The subject of this entry is one T cell receptor beta chain. The data are from a study of technical replicates of blood from a handful of donors. V lost 3 bases and J lost 3; bases outside the gene matches: 7. Per germline, CDR1 SGDLS and CDR2 YYNGEE. CDR3 length: 15 amino acids. Using immunoSEQ multiplex PCR, the repertoire was profiled, and TCRdb retains in-frame clones only, with some absent. The repertoire includes 75,000 to 90,000 clones, around 95% of them detected once, and 0.3% to 0.35% sits in the top ten. The rearrangement joins TRBV9 to TRBJ1-2, with 8 bases fitting TRBD1. Sequencing was carried out using T cells isolated from PBMCs. The sequence was collected from a human donor in good health. The CDR3 reads CASSAEKGQDYGYTF. For the CDR3, the DNA is TGTGCCAGCAGCGCCGAAAAGGGACAGGACTATGGCTACACCTTC.